The following is a T cell receptor (beta chain) sequence with its context. The data stem from a study of tumor-infiltrating lymphocytes in oesophageal squamous cell carcinoma. TCRdb independently ran MiXCR on the PCR reads; one entry per CDR3 protein. In the table there are just over 20,000 distinct CDR3 sequences, 35% to 45% of which are singletons. The sequence derives from a male donor with esophageal squamous cell carcinoma. The sample was esophageal tumor tissue.

CDR3 coding DNA: TGTGCCAGCAGCCCCCGCGGACTGGGGACCTACAATGAGCAGTTCTTC. Translating it yields CASSPRGLGTYNEQFF. The genes are TRBV12-3 or TRBV12-4 and TRBJ2-1, with D tentatively TRBD2 (5 bases). V lost 6 bases and J 2 bases, leaving 17 bases between the germline ends. The CDR3 runs to 16 residues.